A selection of T cell receptor beta chains follows, all from one sample in a study of T cell repertoires in cytomegalovirus infection. In TCRdb, the reads were re-called with MiXCR into one record per CDR3 protein. The data hold hundreds of thousands of distinct CDR3 sequences, with around 32% observed a single time. Antigen specificity for these receptors is unknown. Sequencing was performed on cultured PBMCs, taken from culture after CMV antigen stimulation. These receptors were taken from a human donor in good health (CMV status not recorded). Some clones in this sample may be carry-over from other donors' samples. Each CDR3 is given with its conserved first and last residue. A D gene is named only where the DNA matches it firmly. Not all rows give a size; the values are once, few, many and, for expanded clones, a class.

j_call	v_call	clone_size	d_call	cdr3_aa	cdr3_nt
TRBJ2-5	TRBV6-2/TRBV6-3	few	.	CASSPPLPPRPAEEETQYF	TGTGCCAGCAGCCCCCCCCTACCCCCGCGGCCGGCCGAAGAAGAGACCCAGTACTTC
TRBJ2-2	TRBV6-4	few	.	CASSDGPYTGELFF	TGTGCCAGCAGTGACGGTCCCTACACCGGGGAGCTGTTTTTT
TRBJ2-7	TRBV11-2	few	.	CASSPIGTGRSYEQYF	TGTGCCAGCAGCCCAATCGGAACGGGGCGGTCCTACGAGCAGTACTTC
TRBJ2-7	TRBV12-3/TRBV12-4	.	TRBD2	CASSSQVGGTVPYEQYF	TGTGCCAGCAGTTCTCAAGTCGGGGGGACTGTGCCCTACGAGCAGTACTTC
TRBJ1-6	TRBV12-3/TRBV12-4	few	TRBD1	CASSLATGERSPLHF	TGTGCCAGCAGTTTAGCGACAGGGGAGCGCTCACCCCTCCACTTT
TRBJ2-3	TRBV5-4	.	.	CASSFQRGGRTDTQYF	TGTGCCAGCAGCTTTCAGAGGGGGGGGCGCACAGATACGCAGTATTTT
TRBJ1-1	TRBV7-8	many	.	CASSLRGMEAFF	TGTGCCAGCAGCTTAAGGGGGATGGAAGCTTTCTTT
TRBJ2-7	TRBV7-2	few	TRBD2	CASSRWGGGSSYEQYF	TGTGCCAGCAGCCGTTGGGGGGGGGGGTCCTCCTACGAGCAGTACTTC
TRBJ1-5	TRBV7-2	.	.	CASSSPGPQPQHF	TGTGCCAGCAGCTCACCGGGTCCCCAGCCCCAGCATTTT
TRBJ2-1	TRBV10-3	.	.	CAISEGGINEQFF	TGTGCCATCAGTGAAGGGGGGATCAATGAGCAGTTCTTC
TRBJ2-3	TRBV7-8	.	TRBD2	CASSHTSVTDTQYF	TGTGCCAGCAGCCACACTAGCGTAACAGATACGCAGTATTTT
TRBJ2-7	TRBV12-3/TRBV12-4	few	.	CASSTQRNEQYF	TGTGCCAGCAGTACACAGCGGAACGAGCAGTACTTC
TRBJ2-7	TRBV4-1	.	.	CASSQDPPGNEQYF	TGCGCCAGCAGCCAAGATCCACCAGGGAACGAGCAGTACTTC
TRBJ1-2	TRBV10-3	few	TRBD1	CAISRDRVEGYTF	TGTGCCATCAGTCGGGACAGGGTCGAAGGCTACACCTTC
TRBJ2-1	TRBV7-9	few	TRBD2	CASREIGTSEEQFF	TGTGCCAGCAGGGAGATTGGGACTAGTGAGGAGCAGTTCTTC
TRBJ2-1	TRBV7-2	many	TRBD2	CASSSPSGTSGGAGYNEQFF	TGTGCCAGCAGCTCCCCTTCCGGGACTAGCGGGGGGGCCGGTTACAATGAGCAGTTCTTC
TRBJ2-7	TRBV5-4	few	.	CASSLYQRYEQYF	TGTGCCAGCAGCTTGTACCAAAGATACGAGCAGTACTTC
TRBJ1-1	TRBV12-3/TRBV12-4	.	.	CASSASRKNTEAFF	TGTGCCAGCAGTGCGAGCAGAAAGAACACTGAAGCTTTCTTT
TRBJ1-2	TRBV27	.	.	CASSATRGPLGYTF	TGTGCCAGCAGTGCGACCAGGGGTCCCCTGGGCTACACCTTC
TRBJ2-1	TRBV7-6	few	TRBD2	CASSLLAGYGNEQFF	TGTGCCAGCAGCTTGCTAGCGGGTTATGGCAATGAGCAGTTCTTC
TRBJ1-4	TRBV7-9	.	.	CASSLWGKTNEKLFF	TGTGCCAGCAGCTTATGGGGGAAGACTAATGAAAAACTGTTTTTT
TRBJ1-2	TRBV15	.	.	CATSRGGQGVLYGYTF	TGTGCCACCAGCAGAGGTGGCCAGGGAGTTCTGTATGGCTACACCTTC
TRBJ1-6	TRBV7-2	.	.	CASRSGHRVENSPLHF	TGTGCCAGCAGATCTGGACATCGGGTAGAAAATTCACCCCTCCACTTT
TRBJ2-4	TRBV7-6	few	TRBD1	CASSLDRGSKNIQYF	TGTGCCAGCAGCTTAGACAGGGGCTCCAAAAACATTCAGTACTTC
TRBJ1-4	TRBV18	.	.	CASSPSRVKDEKLFF	TGTGCCAGCTCACCATCCAGGGTAAAGGATGAAAAACTGTTTTTT
TRBJ2-5	TRBV5-1	.	.	CASRLAIGAQETQYF	TGCGCCAGCAGACTTGCCATAGGGGCCCAAGAGACCCAGTACTTC